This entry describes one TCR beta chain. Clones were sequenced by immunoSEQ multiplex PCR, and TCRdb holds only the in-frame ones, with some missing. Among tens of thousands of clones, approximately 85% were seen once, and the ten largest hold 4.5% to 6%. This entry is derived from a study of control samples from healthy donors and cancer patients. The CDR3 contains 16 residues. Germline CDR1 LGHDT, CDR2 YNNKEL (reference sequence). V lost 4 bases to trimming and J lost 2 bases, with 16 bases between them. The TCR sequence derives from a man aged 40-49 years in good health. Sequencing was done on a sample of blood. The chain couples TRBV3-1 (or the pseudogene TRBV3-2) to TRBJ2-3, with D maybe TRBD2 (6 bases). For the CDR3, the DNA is TGTGCCAGCAGCCGGTTAACCCTGCGGGACACAGATACGCAGTATTTT. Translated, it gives CASSRLTLRDTDTQYF.